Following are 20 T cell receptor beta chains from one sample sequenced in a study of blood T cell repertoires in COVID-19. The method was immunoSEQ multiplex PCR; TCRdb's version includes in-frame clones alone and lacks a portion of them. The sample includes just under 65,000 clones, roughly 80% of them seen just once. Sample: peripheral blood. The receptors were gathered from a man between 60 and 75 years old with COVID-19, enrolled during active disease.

The CDR3 DNA reads TGTGCCAGCAGCCAAGCCACGGGGCAGGGGGAGTATTTT. Translating it yields CASSQATGQGEYF. This chain joins TRBV12-3 or TRBV12-4 and TRBJ1-3, with 7 bases that match TRBD1. The CDR3 sequence is 13 residues long. V lost 6 bases to trimming and J lost 16 bases; unmatched junction nucleotides: 15.

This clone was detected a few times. Here the CDR3 reads CASSPWGGGDQPQHF. Here the CDR3 DNA reads TGTGCCAGCAGCCCTTGGGGGGGCGGGGACCAGCCCCAGCATTTT. V gene TRBV27 combines with J gene TRBJ1-5; TRBD1 might be the D (6 bases). There are 15 residues in the CDR3. The V end lost 6 bases, the J end lost 7 bases, and 19 bases lay between the germline ends. The germline V gene has CDR1 MNHEY and CDR2 SMNVEV (reference sequence).

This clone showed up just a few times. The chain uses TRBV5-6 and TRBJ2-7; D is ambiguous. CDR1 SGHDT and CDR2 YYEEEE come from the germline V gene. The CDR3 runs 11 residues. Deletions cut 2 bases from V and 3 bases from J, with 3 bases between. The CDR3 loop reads CASSFFYEQYF. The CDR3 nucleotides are TGTGCCAGCAGCTTCTTCTACGAGCAGTACTTC.

DNA of the CDR3: TGCGCCAGCAGCCAATTGGGGCGGACTGAAGCTTTCTTT. It translates to CASSQLGRTEAFF. The genes are TRBV4-1 and TRBJ1-1, with D possibly being TRBD1 (5 bases). The germline gives CDR1 MGHRA, CDR2 YSYEKL. This CDR3 region has 13 residues. V shed 2 bases and J shed 5 bases, with 9 bases lying between them.

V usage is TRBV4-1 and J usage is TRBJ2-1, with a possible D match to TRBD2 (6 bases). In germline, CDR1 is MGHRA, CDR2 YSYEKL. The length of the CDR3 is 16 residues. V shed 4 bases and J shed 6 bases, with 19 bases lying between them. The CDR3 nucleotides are TGCGCCAGCAGCCTCCCAACGGGAGTAGGAAGCAATGAGCAGTTCTTC. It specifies CASSLPTGVGSNEQFF.

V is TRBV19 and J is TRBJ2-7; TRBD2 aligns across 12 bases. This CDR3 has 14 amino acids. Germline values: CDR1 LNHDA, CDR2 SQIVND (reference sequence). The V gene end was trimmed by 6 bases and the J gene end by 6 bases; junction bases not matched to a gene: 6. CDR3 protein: CASSRTSGTSEQYF. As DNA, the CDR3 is TGTGCCAGTAGCCGGACTAGCGGGACGAGCGAGCAGTACTTC.

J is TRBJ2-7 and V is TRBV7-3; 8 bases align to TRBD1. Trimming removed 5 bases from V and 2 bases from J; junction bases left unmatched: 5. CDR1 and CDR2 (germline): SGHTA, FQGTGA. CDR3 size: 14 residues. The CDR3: CASSPGQGAYEQYF. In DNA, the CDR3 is TGTGCCAGCAGCCCCGGACAGGGAGCCTACGAGCAGTACTTC.

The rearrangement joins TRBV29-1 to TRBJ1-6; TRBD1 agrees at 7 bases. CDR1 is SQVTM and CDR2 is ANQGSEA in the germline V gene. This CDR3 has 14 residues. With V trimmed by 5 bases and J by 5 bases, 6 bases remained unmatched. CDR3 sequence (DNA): TGCAGCGTTCGTCAGGGGGTGGATAATTCACCCCTCCACTTT. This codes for CSVRQGVDNSPLHF. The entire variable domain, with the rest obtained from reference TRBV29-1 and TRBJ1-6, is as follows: SAVISQKPSRDICQRGTSLTIQCQVDSQVTMMFWYRQQPGQSLTLIATANQGSEATYESGFVIDKFPISRPNLTFSTLTVSNMSPEDSSIYLCSVRQGVDNSPLHFGNGTRLTVT.

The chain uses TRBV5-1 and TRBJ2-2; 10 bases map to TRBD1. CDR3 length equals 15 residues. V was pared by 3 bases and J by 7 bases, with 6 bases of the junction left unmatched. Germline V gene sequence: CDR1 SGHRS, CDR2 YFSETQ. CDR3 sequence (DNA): TGCGCCAGCAGCTCGGGACAGGGGTCGAGCGGGGAGCTGTTTTTT. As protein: CASSSGQGSSGELFF. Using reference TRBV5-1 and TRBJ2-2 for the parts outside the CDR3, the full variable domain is KAGVTQTPRYLIKTRGQQVTLSCSPISGHRSVSWYQQTPGQGLQFLFEYFSETQRNKGNFPGRFSGRQFSNSRSEMNVSTLELGDSALYLCASSSGQGSSGELFFGEGSRLTVL.

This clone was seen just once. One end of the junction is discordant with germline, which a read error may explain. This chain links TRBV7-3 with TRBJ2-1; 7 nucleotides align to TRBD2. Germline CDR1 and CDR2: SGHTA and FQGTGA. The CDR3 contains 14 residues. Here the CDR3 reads CASSLAGTTNKQFF. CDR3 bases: TGTGCCAGCAGCTTGGCCGGGACTACCAATAAGCAGTTCTTC.

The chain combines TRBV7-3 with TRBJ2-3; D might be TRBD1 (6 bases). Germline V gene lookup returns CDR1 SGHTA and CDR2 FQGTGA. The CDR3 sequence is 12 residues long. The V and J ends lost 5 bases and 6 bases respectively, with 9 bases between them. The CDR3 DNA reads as TGTGCCAGCAGCCCAGGGGCGGATACGCAGTATTTT. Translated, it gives CASSPGADTQYF.

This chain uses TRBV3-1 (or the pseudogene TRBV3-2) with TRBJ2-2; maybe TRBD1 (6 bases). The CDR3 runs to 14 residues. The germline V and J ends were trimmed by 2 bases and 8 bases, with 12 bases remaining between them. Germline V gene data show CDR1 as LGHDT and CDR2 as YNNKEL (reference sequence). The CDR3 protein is CASSQLGGSGELFF. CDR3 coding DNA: TGTGCCAGCAGCCAACTAGGGGGATCTGGGGAGCTGTTTTTT.

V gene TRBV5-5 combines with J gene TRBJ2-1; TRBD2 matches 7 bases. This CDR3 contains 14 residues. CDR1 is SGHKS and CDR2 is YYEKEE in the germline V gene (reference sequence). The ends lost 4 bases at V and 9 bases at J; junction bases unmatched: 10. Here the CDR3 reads CASSGRAELGEQFF. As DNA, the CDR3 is TGTGCCAGCAGCGGGAGGGCCGAACTCGGTGAGCAGTTCTTC.

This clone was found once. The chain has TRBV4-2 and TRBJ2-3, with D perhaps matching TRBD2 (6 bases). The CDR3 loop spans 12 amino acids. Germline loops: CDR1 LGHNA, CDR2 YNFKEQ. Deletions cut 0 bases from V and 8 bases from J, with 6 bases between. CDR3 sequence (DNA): TGTGCCAGCAGCCAAGACGGGGGTACGCAGTATTTT. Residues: CASSQDGGTQYF.

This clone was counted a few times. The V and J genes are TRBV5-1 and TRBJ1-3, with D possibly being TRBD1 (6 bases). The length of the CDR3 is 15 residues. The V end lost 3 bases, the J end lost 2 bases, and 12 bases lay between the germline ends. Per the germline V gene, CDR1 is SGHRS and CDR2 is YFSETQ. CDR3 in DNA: TGCGCCAGCAGCTACCTCGGGACACCTGGAAACACCATATATTTT. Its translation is CASSYLGTPGNTIYF.

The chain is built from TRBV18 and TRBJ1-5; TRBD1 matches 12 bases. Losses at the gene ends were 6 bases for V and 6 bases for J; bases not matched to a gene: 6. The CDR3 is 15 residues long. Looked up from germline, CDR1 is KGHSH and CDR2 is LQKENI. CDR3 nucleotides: TGTGCCAGCTCGCCGGGACAGGGGGCCGCTCAGCCCCAGCATTTT. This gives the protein CASSPGQGAAQPQHF.

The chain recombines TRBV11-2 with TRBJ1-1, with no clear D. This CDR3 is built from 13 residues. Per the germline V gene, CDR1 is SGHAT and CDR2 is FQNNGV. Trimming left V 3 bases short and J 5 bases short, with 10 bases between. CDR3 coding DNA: TGTGCCAGCAGCTTTAGTGCGGGGACTGAAGCTTTCTTT. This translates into CASSFSAGTEAFF.

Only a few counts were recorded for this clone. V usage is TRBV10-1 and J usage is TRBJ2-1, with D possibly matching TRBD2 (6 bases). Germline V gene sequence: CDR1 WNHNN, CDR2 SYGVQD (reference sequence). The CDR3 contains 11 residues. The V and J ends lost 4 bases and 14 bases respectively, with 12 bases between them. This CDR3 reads CASSVAGPKFF. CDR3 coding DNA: TGCGCCAGCAGTGTGGCGGGGCCGAAGTTCTTC.

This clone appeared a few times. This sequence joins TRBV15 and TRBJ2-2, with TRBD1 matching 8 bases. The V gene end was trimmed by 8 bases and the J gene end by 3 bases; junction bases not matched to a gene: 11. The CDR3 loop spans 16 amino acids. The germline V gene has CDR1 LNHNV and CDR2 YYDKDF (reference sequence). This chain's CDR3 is CATQKMTGDHTGELFF. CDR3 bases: TGTGCCACCCAGAAGATGACAGGGGACCACACCGGGGAGCTGTTTTTT.

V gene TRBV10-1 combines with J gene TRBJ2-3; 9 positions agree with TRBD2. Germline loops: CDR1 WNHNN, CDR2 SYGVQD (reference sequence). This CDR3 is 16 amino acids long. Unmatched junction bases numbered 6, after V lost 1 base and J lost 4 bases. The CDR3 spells CASSELRGGYADTQYF. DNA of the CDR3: TGCGCCAGCAGTGAGTTGCGGGGGGGCTACGCAGATACGCAGTATTTT.